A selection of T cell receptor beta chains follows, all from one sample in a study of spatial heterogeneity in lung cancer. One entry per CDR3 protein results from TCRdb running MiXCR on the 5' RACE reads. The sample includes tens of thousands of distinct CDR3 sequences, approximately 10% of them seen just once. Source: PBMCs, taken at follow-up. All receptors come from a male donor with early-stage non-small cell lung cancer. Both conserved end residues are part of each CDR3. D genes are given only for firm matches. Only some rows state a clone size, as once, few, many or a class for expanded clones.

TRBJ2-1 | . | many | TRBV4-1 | CASSPSPQFF | TGCGCCAGCAGCCCCTCCCCGCAGTTCTTC
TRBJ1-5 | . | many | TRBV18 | CASSPLARQPQHF | TGTGCCAGCTCACCGCTGGCCAGACAGCCCCAGCATTTT
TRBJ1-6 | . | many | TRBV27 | CASSFLQGHNSPLHF | TGTGCCAGCAGTTTCTTGCAGGGCCATAATTCACCCCTCCACTTT
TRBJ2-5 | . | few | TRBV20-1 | CSASEAPEETQYF | TGCAGTGCTAGCGAAGCGCCCGAAGAGACCCAGTACTTC
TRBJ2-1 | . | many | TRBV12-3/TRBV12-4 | CASSHHPIDNEQFF | TGTGCCAGCAGCCACCACCCAATTGACAATGAGCAGTTCTTC
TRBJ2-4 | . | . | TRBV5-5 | CASSLLGENIQYF | TGTGCCAGCAGCCTCTTGGGGGAGAACATTCAGTACTTC
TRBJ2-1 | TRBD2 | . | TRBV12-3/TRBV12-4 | CASSLMAGEFFEQFF | TGTGCCAGCAGTTTGATGGCGGGAGAGTTTTTTGAGCAGTTCTTC
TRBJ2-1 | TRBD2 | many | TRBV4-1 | CASRVERGDNEQFF | TGCGCCAGCAGGGTCGAGCGGGGGGACAATGAGCAGTTCTTC
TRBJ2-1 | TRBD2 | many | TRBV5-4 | CASSFELAGDEQFF | TGTGCCAGCAGCTTCGAACTAGCGGGAGATGAGCAGTTCTTC
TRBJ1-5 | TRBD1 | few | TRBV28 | CASSSGTVRNQPQHF | TGTGCCAGCAGTTCGGGGACAGTTCGCAATCAGCCCCAGCATTTT
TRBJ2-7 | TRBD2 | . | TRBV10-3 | CAISKREAYEQYF | TGTGCCATCAGTAAGCGGGAGGCCTACGAGCAGTACTTC
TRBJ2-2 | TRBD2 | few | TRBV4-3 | CASSQSRLAAAQGAGELFF | TGCGCCAGCAGCCAAAGCCGACTAGCGGCAGCCCAGGGGGCCGGGGAGCTGTTTTTT
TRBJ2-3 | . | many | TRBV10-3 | CAISGGTGWGADTQYF | TGTGCCATCAGTGGAGGAACGGGTTGGGGCGCAGATACGCAGTATTTT
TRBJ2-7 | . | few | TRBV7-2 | CASSSSGANSYEQYF | TGTGCCAGCAGCTCTTCGGGGGCAAATTCCTACGAGCAGTACTTC
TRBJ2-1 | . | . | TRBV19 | CASSWASYNEQFF | TGTGCCAGTAGCTGGGCTTCCTACAATGAGCAGTTCTTC